Following are 24 T cell receptor beta chains from one sample sequenced in a study of CD8+ T cells in alopecia areata. Once RNA had been extracted, it was reverse transcribed into cDNA to act as the sequencing template. This table comes from immunoSEQ multiplex PCR, and its TCRdb copy is limited to in-frame clones, with some not included. The table has about 150,000 clones, 40% to 65% seen once. The sample was CD8+ T cells sorted from blood, taken at week 0. The source is a human donor with alopecia areata.

A few counts support this clone. This sequence joins TRBV15 and TRBJ2-3; 7 positions match TRBD2. The germline gives CDR1 LNHNV, CDR2 YYDKDF (reference sequence). The CDR3 sequence is 16 residues long. Unmatched junction bases numbered 7, after V lost 4 bases and J lost 0 bases. Written as DNA, the CDR3 is TGTGCCACCAGCATCCTATTCGGGGGGAGCACAGATACGCAGTATTTT. This translates into CATSILFGGSTDTQYF.

The table lists this clone with a few counts. The V gene is TRBV6-1, the J gene TRBJ2-1, with D tentatively TRBD2 (6 bases). This CDR3 is 15 amino acids long. Germline loops: CDR1 MNHNS, CDR2 SASEGT. Trimming pared 6 bases from V and 2 bases from J, leaving 14 bases between. The CDR3 reads CASRDRDSTYNEQFF. CDR3 DNA: TGTGCCAGCAGAGACCGGGACTCAACCTACAATGAGCAGTTCTTC.

This clone was picked up many times. The chain's CDR3 is CASSPGGEADTQYF. CDR3 bases: TGTGCCAGCAGTCCCGGGGGGGAAGCAGATACGCAGTATTTT. This chain connects TRBV6-4 to TRBJ2-3; 8 bases are a match to TRBD2. The V and J ends lost 5 bases and 4 bases, in that order; junction bases with no gene match: 5. The CDR3 extends over 14 amino acids. Germline-derived CDR1 and CDR2 are MRHNA and SNTAGT.

This chain links TRBV21-1 with TRBJ1-6. TRBV21-1 is labeled a pseudogene. This CDR3 contains 16 residues. CDR3: CASSTRTRVDNSPLHF. The CDR3 bases are TGTGCCAGCAGCACCCGAACCCGGGTCGATAATTCACCCCTCCACTTT.

The chain carries TRBV5-6 and TRBJ1-2; D not resolved. Germline assignment: CDR1 SGHDT and CDR2 YYEEEE. This CDR3 is built from 13 residues. V gave up 2 bases and J gave up 6 bases, with 11 bases separating them. The CDR3 sequence: CASSLGPSDGYTF. In DNA form, the CDR3 reads TGTGCCAGCAGCTTAGGCCCTTCGGATGGCTACACCTTC. The whole variable domain, remainder taken from reference TRBV5-6 and TRBJ1-2, is DAGVTQSPTHLIKTRGQQVTLRCSPKSGHDTVSWYQQALGQGPQFIFQYYEEEERQRGNFPDRFSGHQFPNYSSELNVNALLLGDSALYLCASSLGPSDGYTFGSGTRLTVV.

The rearrangement links TRBV9 to TRBJ1-1, with 8 bases matching TRBD1. The CDR3 contains 15 residues. Germline CDR1 is SGDLS and CDR2 is YYNGEE. V gave up 3 bases and J gave up 7 bases; unmatched junction bases: 11. In DNA form, the CDR3 reads TGTGCCAGCAGCGCGTCCGGGACAGGCCAGAATGAAGCTTTCTTT. It translates to CASSASGTGQNEAFF.

The table lists this clone with a few counts. The rearrangement uses TRBV7-3 and TRBJ2-3, with D unresolved. The germline CDR1 and CDR2 sequences are SGHTA and FQGTGA. The CDR3 length is 14 residues. V was cut by 4 bases and J by 4 bases, with 12 bases left in between. The CDR3 region has the DNA TGTGCCAGCAGCTCATACTCAGGTGCAGATACGCAGTATTTT. Translated: CASSSYSGADTQYF.

The chain is built from TRBV5-1 and TRBJ2-3; possible D gene TRBD2, 6 bases. The CDR3 runs to 15 residues. The germline V gene encodes CDR1 SGHRS and CDR2 YFSETQ. Trimming removed 0 bases at V and 1 base at J, with 9 bases between. The CDR3 region is CASSLEGGGTDTQYF. Here the CDR3 DNA reads TGCGCCAGCAGCTTGGAAGGCGGGGGCACAGATACGCAGTATTTT.

This clone was counted only a few times. The chain couples TRBV9 to TRBJ2-7; TRBD2 agrees at 10 bases. With 4 bases clipped from V and 4 bases from J, the junction kept 8 bases outside the gene matches. Germline assignment: CDR1 SGDLS and CDR2 YYNGEE. The CDR3 has 15 residues. This chain's CDR3 is CASSPEASGGYEQYF. In nucleotides, the CDR3 is TGTGCCAGCAGCCCAGAGGCTAGCGGGGGTTACGAGCAGTACTTC.

The rearrangement joins TRBV4-1 to TRBJ2-1; D may be TRBD1 or TRBD2 (5 bases each). This CDR3 has 12 amino acids. CDR1 and CDR2 from the germline V gene are MGHRA and YSYEKL. V was shortened by 4 bases and J by 8 bases, with 9 bases between the two germline ends. The CDR3 reads CASSPRGHEQFF. The CDR3 coding sequence is TGCGCCAGCAGCCCCCGGGGCCATGAGCAGTTCTTC.

The chain joins TRBV7-2 to TRBJ1-5; D is uncertain. This CDR3 is built from 13 residues. Germline V gene sequence: CDR1 SGHTA, CDR2 FQGNSA. V lost 5 bases, J lost 4 bases, and 9 bases lay in between. CDR3 in DNA: TGTGCCAGCAGCCCAGGCGATAATCAGCCCCAGCATTTT. It specifies CASSPGDNQPQHF. The full variable domain, rest sourced from reference TRBV7-2 and TRBJ1-5, is GAGVSQSPSNKVTEKGKDVELRCDPISGHTALYWYRQSLGQGLEFLIYFQGNSAPDKSGLPSDRFSAERTGGSVSTLTIQRTQQEDSAVYLCASSPGDNQPQHFGDGTRLSIL.

The J gene is TRBJ2-7, the V gene TRBV5-1; 8 nucleotides line up with TRBD1. Trimming removed 3 bases from V and 5 bases from J; junction bases left unmatched: 22. This CDR3 spans 19 amino acids. Germline V lookup: CDR1 SGHRS, CDR2 YFSETQ. The CDR3 reads CASSSFILRASGQGDEQYF. For the CDR3, the DNA is TGCGCCAGCAGCTCCTTCATCCTTAGAGCCTCCGGACAGGGCGACGAGCAGTACTTC.

The chain has TRBV13 and TRBJ1-1, with no clear D. Germline CDR1 reads PRHDT; CDR2 reads FYEKMQ (reference sequence). The CDR3 spans 13 residues. Trimming cost V 2 bases and J 6 bases, with 10 bases left between them. The CDR3 region is CASSLRQAAEAFF. The CDR3 DNA reads TGTGCCAGCAGCTTACGGCAGGCCGCTGAAGCTTTCTTT.

This clone has a count of ten or more. The chain uses TRBV30 and TRBJ2-7; D may be TRBD2 (5 bases). Germline CDR1 is GTSNPN and CDR2 is SVGIG (reference sequence). The CDR3 consists of 12 residues. V was pared by 3 bases and J by 2 bases, with 8 bases between. The CDR3 coding sequence is TGTGCCTGGAGCGGGGTAACCTACGAGCAGTACTTC. Its translation: CAWSGVTYEQYF.

The chain joins TRBV7-2 to TRBJ2-5; TRBD2 agrees at 15 bases. CDR1 is SGHTA and CDR2 is FQGNSA in the germline V gene. Trimming cost V 0 bases and J 7 bases; bases outside gene matches: 6. The CDR3 length is 17 residues. Here the CDR3 reads CASSLAGTSGGRGTQYF. Here the CDR3 DNA reads TGTGCCAGCAGCTTAGCCGGGACTAGCGGGGGGAGAGGGACCCAGTACTTC.

In the case of this clone: At one of its ends the junction is not consistent with the germline gene, which may arise from a read error. The V call is TRBV30, the J call TRBJ1-1; TRBD1 aligns across 9 bases. Per germline, CDR1 GTSNPN and CDR2 SVGIG (reference sequence). This CDR3 region has 15 residues. The DNA for the CDR3 is TGTGCCTGGCAGAAGAGGACAGGGGCCTTTATTGAAGCCTTCTTT. Protein product: CAWQKRTGAFIEAFF.

This clone was detected a few times. The V and J genes are TRBV4-3 and TRBJ2-3, with 7 bases matching TRBD2. This CDR3 spans 15 amino acids. V lost 0 bases, J lost 6 bases, and 6 bases stayed unmatched. Germline-derived CDR1 and CDR2 are LGHNA and YSLEER. The CDR3 DNA follows: TGCGCCAGCAGCCAAGATGGAGTAGCGGGCGATACGCAGTATTTT. It translates to CASSQDGVAGDTQYF.

This clone was counted a few times. In DNA form, the CDR3 reads TGTGCCTGGAGTAGCCTAGCGGGGCTAAATGAGCAGTTCTTC. Its translation is CAWSSLAGLNEQFF. This chain connects TRBV30 to TRBJ2-1, with TRBD2 matching over 9 bases. Unmatched junction bases numbered 6, after V lost 2 bases and J lost 7 bases. Germline CDR1 reads GTSNPN; CDR2 reads SVGIG (reference sequence). The CDR3 contains 14 residues. Supplemented by reference TRBV30 and TRBJ2-1, the full variable domain reads SQTIHQWPATLVQPVGSPLSLECTVEGTSNPNLYWYRQAAGRGLQLLFYSVGIGQISSEVPQNLSASRPQDRQFILSSKKLLLSDSGFYLCAWSSLAGLNEQFFGPGTRLTVL.

This clone occurred once. The rearrangement links TRBV5-4 to TRBJ2-1; 8 nucleotides agree with TRBD1. Germline-derived CDR1 and CDR2 are SGHNT and YYREEE (reference sequence). This CDR3 region has 13 residues. V gave up 0 bases and J gave up 10 bases; unmatched junction bases: 3. CDR3 protein: CASSLVTGDEQFF. The CDR3, as DNA: TGTGCCAGCAGCTTGGTGACAGGGGACGAGCAGTTCTTC.

V and J are TRBV5-1 and TRBJ1-1; no clear D. Germline V gene lookup returns CDR1 SGHRS and CDR2 YFSETQ. The CDR3 has 16 residues. Trimming stripped 0 bases from V and 5 bases from J, with 17 bases between. CDR3 region: CASSLATRGGKTEAFF. CDR3 nucleotide sequence: TGCGCCAGCAGCTTGGCCACCCGGGGAGGGAAGACTGAAGCTTTCTTT.

This chain uses TRBV27 with TRBJ1-5; D might be TRBD1 (5 bases). V lost 4 bases to trimming and J lost 2 bases, with 9 bases between them. The CDR3 covers 14 residues. The germline V gene has CDR1 MNHEY and CDR2 SMNVEV (reference sequence). The CDR3, as DNA: TGTGCCAGCAGTTGGGGGTTGGGCAATCAGCCCCAGCATTTT. Protein sequence: CASSWGLGNQPQHF.

The chain links TRBV4-3 to TRBJ1-2, with D perhaps matching TRBD1 (5 bases). This CDR3 is 15 amino acids long. Germline CDR1 is LGHNA and CDR2 is YSLEER. V was trimmed by 1 base and J by 4 bases, leaving 13 bases between them. CDR3 in amino acids: CASSQGRQLPYGYTF. CDR3 DNA sequence: TGCGCCAGCAGCCAAGGACGACAGCTCCCCTATGGCTACACCTTC.

The gene calls are TRBV14 and TRBJ2-2, with TRBD2 matching over 8 bases. The CDR3 totals 15 residues. The V gene end was trimmed by 4 bases and the J gene end by 3 bases; junction bases not matched to a gene: 4. Germline V lookup: CDR1 SGHDN, CDR2 FVKESK. CDR3 loop: CASSRTSTHTGELFF. The CDR3 DNA reads TGTGCCAGCAGCCGGACTAGCACCCACACCGGGGAGCTGTTTTTT.

The chain couples TRBV13 to TRBJ1-1; 7 nucleotides line up with TRBD1. The CDR3 loop spans 12 amino acids. Germline CDR1 PRHDT, CDR2 FYEKMQ (reference sequence). J gave up 3 bases and V 8 bases, and 3 bases lay outside the gene matches. Here the CDR3 reads CASRQGDTEAFF. CDR3 nucleotides: TGTGCCAGCCGACAGGGTGACACTGAAGCTTTCTTT.